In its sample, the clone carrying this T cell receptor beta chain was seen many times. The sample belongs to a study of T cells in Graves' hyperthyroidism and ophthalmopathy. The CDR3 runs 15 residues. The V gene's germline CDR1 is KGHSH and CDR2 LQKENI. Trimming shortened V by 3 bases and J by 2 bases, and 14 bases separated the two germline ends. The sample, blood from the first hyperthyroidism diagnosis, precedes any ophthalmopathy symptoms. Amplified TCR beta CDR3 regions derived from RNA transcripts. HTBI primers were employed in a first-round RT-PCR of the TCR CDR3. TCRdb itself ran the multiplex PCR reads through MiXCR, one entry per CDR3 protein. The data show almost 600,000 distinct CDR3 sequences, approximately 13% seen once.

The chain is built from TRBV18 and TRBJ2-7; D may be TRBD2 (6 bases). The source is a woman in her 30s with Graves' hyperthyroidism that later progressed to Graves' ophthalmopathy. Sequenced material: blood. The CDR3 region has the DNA TGTGCCAGCTCACCGTCCGGAGGGAGCACCTACGAGCAGTACTTC. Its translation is CASSPSGGSTYEQYF.